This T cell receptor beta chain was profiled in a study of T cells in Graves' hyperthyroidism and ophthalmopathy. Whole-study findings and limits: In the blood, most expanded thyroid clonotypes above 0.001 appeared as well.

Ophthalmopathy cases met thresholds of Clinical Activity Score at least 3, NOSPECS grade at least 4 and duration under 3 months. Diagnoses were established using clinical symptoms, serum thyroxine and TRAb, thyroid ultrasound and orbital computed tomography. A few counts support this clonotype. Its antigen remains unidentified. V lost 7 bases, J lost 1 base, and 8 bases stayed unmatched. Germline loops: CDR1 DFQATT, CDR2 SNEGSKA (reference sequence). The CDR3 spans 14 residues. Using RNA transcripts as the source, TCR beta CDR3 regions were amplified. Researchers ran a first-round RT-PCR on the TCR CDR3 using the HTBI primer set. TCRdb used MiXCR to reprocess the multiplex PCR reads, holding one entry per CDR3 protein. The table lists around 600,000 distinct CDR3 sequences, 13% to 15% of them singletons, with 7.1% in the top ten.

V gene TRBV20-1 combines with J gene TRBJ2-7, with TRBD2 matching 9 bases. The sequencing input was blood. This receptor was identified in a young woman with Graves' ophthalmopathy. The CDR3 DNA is TGCAGTGGGGAACCGGCGGGGGGGTCCTACGAGCAGTACTTC. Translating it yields CSGEPAGGSYEQYF.